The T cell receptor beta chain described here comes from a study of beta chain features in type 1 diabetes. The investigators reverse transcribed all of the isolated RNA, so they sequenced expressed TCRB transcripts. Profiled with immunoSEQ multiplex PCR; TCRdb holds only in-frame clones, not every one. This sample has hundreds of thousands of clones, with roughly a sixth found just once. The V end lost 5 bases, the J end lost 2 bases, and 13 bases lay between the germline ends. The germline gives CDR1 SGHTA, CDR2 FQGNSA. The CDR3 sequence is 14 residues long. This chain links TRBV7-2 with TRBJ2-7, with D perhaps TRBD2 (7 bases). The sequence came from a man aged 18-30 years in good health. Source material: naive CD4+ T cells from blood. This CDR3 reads CASSPSGGTYEQYF. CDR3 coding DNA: TGTGCCAGCAGCCCCTCGGGGGGCACCTACGAGCAGTACTTC.